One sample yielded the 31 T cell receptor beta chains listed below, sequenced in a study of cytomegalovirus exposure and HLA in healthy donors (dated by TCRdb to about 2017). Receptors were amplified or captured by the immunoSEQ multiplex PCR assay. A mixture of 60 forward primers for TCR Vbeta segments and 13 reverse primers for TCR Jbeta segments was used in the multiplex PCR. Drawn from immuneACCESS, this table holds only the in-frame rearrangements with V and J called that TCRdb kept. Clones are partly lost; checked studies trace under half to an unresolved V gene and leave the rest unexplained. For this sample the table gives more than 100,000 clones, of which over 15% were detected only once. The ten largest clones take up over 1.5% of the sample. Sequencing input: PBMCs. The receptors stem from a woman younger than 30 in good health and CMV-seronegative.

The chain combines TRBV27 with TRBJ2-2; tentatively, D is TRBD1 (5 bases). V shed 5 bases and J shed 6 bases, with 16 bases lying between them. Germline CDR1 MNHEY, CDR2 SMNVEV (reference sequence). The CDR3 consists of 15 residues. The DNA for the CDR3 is TGTGCCAGCAGTCTGACTCGACAGACCCCCGGGGAGCTGTTTTTT. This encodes CASSLTRQTPGELFF.

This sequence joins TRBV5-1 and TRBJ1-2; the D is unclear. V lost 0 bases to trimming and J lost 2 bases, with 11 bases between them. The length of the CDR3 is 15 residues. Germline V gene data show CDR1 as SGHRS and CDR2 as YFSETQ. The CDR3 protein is CASSLGAGLNYGYTF. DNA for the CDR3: TGCGCCAGCAGCTTGGGCGCGGGGTTAAACTATGGCTACACCTTC. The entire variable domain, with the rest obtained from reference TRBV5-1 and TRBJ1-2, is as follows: KAGVTQTPRYLIKTRGQQVTLSCSPISGHRSVSWYQQTPGQGLQFLFEYFSETQRNKGNFPGRFSGRQFSNSRSEMNVSTLELGDSALYLCASSLGAGLNYGYTFGSGTRLTVV.

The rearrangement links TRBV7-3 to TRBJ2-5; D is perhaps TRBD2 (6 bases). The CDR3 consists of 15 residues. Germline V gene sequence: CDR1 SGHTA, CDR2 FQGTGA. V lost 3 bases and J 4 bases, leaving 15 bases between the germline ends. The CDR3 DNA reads TGTGCCAGCAGCTTGATTCAGGGAGGTTTAGAGACCCAGTACTTC. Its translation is CASSLIQGGLETQYF.

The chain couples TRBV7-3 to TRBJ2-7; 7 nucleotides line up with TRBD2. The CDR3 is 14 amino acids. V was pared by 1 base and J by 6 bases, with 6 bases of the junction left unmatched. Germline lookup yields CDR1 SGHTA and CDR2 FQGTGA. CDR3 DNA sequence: TGTGCCAGCAGCTTAATGCCACTAGCGCCCGAGCAGTACTTC. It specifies CASSLMPLAPEQYF. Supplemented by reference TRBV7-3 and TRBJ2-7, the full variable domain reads GAGVSQTPSNKVTEKGKYVELRCDPISGHTALYWYRQSLGQGPEFLIYFQGTGAADDSGLPNDRFFAVRPEGSVSTLKIQRTERGDSAVYLCASSLMPLAPEQYFGPGTRLTVT.

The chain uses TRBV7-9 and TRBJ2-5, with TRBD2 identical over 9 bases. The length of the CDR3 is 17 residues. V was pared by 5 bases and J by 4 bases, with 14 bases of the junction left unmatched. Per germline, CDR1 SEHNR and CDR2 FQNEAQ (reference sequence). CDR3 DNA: TGTGCCAGCAGCCCCAGAGTCCTAGCGGGGACTAGAGAGACCCAGTACTTC. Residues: CASSPRVLAGTRETQYF. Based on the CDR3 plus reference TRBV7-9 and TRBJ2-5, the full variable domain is DTGVSQNPRHKITKRGQNVTFRCDPISEHNRLYWYRQTLGQGPEFLTYFQNEAQLEKSRLLSDRFSAERPKGSFSTLEIQRTEQGDSAMYLCASSPRVLAGTRETQYFGPGTRLLVL.

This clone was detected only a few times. CDR3 sequence: CASSLVAGPYEQYF. The CDR3 nucleotides are TGTGCCAGCAGCTTAGTGGCAGGGCCCTACGAGCAGTACTTC. The chain uses TRBV7-8 and TRBJ2-7; the D gene is possibly TRBD1 (5 bases). V shed 1 base and J shed 2 bases, with 9 bases lying between them. This CDR3 contains 14 residues. Germline CDR1 and CDR2: SGHVS and FQNEAQ.

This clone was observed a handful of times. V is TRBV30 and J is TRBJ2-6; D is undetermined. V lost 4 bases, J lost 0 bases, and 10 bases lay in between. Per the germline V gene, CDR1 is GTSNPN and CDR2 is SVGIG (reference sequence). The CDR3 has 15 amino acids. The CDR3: CAWTRLLSGANVLTF. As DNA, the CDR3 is TGTGCCTGGACCCGTCTCCTCTCTGGGGCCAACGTCCTGACTTTC.

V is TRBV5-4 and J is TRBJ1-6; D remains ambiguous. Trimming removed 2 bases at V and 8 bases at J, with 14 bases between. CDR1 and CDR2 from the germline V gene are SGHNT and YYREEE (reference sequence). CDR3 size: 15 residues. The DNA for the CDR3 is TGTGCCAGCAGCTTCGGAGGGCAGAATTATTCACCCCTCCACTTT. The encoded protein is CASSFGGQNYSPLHF. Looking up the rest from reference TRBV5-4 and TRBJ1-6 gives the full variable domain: ETGVTQSPTHLIKTRGQQVTLRCSSQSGHNTVSWYQQALGQGPQFIFQYYREEENGRGNFPPRFSGLQFPNYSSELNVNALELDDSALYLCASSFGGQNYSPLHFGNGTRLTVT.

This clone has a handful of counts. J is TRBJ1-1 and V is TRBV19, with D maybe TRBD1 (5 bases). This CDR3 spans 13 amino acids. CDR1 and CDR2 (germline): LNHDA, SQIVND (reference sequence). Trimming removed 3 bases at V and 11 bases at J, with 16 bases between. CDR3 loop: CASSIGPGGTAFF. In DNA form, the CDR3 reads TGTGCCAGTAGTATCGGACCGGGGGGGACGGCTTTCTTT.

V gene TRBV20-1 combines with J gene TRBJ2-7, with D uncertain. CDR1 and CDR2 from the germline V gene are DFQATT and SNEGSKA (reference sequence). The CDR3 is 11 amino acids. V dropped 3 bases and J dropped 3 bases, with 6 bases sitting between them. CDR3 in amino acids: CSASSNYEQYF. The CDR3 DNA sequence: TGCAGTGCTAGCAGTAACTACGAGCAGTACTTC.

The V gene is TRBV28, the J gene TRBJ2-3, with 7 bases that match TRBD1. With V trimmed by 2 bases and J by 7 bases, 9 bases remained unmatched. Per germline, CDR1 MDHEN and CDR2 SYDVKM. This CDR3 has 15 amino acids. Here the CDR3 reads CASSLRQGNKNTQYF. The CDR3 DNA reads TGTGCCAGCAGTTTACGACAGGGCAACAAAAATACGCAGTATTTT.

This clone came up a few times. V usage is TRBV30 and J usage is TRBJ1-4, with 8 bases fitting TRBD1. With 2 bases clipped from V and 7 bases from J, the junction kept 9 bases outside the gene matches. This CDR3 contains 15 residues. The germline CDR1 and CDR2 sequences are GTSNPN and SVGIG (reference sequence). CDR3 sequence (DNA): TGTGCCTGGAGTAGTTCACAGGGGGAGGTTGAAAAACTGTTTTTT. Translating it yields CAWSSSQGEVEKLFF. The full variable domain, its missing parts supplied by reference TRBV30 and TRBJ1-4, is SQTIHQWPATLVQPVGSPLSLECTVEGTSNPNLYWYRQAAGRGLQLLFYSVGIGQISSEVPQNLSASRPQDRQFILSSKKLLLSDSGFYLCAWSSSQGEVEKLFFGSGTQLSVL.

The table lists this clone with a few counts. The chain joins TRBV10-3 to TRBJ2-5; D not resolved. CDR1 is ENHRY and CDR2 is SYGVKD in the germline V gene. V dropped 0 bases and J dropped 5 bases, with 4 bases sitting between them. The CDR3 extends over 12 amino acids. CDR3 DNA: TGTGCCATCAGTGAGTCTATGGAGACCCAGTACTTC. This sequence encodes CAISESMETQYF.

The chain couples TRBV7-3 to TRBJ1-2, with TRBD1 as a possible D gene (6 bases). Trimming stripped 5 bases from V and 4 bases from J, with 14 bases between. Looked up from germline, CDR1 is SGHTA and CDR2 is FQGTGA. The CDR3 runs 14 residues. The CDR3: CASSPTGLGYGYTF. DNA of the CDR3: TGTGCCAGCAGCCCCACAGGGTTGGGCTATGGCTACACCTTC. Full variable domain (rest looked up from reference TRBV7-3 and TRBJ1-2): GAGVSQTPSNKVTEKGKYVELRCDPISGHTALYWYRQSLGQGPEFLIYFQGTGAADDSGLPNDRFFAVRPEGSVSTLKIQRTERGDSAVYLCASSPTGLGYGYTFGSGTRLTVV.

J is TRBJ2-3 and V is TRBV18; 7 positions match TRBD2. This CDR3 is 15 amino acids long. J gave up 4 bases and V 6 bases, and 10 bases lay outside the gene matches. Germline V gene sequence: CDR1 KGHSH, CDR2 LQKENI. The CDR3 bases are TGTGCCAGCTCCACTCGGGGAGGGAAGGCAGATACGCAGTATTTT. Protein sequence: CASSTRGGKADTQYF. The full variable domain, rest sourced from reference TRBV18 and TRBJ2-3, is NAGVMQNPRHLVRRRGQEARLRCSPMKGHSHVYWYRQLPEEGLKFMVYLQKENIIDESGMPKERFSAEFPKEGPSILRIQQVVRGDSAAYFCASSTRGGKADTQYFGPGTRLTVL.

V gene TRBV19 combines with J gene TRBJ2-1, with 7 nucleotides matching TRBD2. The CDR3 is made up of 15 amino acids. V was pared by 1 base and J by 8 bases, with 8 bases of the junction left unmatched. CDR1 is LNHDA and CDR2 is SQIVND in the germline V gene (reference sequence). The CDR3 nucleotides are TGTGCCAGTAGTATAGCCCCGGGGGGAACATATGAGCAGTTCTTC. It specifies CASSIAPGGTYEQFF.

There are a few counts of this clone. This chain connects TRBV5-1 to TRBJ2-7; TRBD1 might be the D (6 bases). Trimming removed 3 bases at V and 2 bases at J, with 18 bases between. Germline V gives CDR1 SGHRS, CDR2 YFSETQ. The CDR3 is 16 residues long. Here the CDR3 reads CASSSLPGQRPYEQYF. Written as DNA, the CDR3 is TGCGCCAGCAGCTCGTTGCCCGGACAGAGACCCTACGAGCAGTACTTC.

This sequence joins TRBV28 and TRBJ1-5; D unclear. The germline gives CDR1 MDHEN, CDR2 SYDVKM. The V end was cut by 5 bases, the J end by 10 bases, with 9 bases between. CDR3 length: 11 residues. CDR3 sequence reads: CASSGDRPQHF. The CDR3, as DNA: TGTGCCAGCAGTGGAGACCGACCCCAGCATTTT.

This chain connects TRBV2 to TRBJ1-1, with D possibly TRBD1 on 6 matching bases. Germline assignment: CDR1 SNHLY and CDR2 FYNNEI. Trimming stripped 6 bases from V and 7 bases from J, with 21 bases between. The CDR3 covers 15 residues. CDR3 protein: CASRAQGSRRIEAFF. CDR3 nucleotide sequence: TGTGCCAGCAGGGCACAGGGATCGCGGCGGATTGAAGCTTTCTTT.

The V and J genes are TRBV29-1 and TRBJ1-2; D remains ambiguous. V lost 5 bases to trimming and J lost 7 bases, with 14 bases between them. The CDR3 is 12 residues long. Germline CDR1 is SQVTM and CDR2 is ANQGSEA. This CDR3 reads CSVLRDSPGYTF. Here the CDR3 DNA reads TGCAGCGTTCTAAGAGATTCTCCTGGCTACACCTTC.

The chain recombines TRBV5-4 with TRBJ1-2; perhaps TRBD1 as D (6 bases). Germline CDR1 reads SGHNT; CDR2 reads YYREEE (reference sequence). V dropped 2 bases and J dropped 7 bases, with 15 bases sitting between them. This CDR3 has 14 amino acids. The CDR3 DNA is TGTGCCAGCAGCTTACAGGGAAGGTTCAGTGGCTACACCTTC. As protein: CASSLQGRFSGYTF.

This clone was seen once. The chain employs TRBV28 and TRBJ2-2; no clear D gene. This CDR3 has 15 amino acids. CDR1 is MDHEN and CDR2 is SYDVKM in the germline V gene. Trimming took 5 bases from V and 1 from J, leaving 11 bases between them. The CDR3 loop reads CASSVPTRNTGELFF. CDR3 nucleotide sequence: TGTGCCAGCAGTGTCCCAACCAGGAACACCGGGGAGCTGTTTTTT.

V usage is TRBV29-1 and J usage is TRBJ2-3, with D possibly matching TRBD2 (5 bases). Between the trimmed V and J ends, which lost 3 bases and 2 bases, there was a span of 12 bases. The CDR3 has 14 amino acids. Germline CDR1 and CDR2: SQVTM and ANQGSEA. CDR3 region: CSVEVRTYTDTQYF. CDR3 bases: TGCAGCGTTGAGGTTCGGACTTACACAGATACGCAGTATTTT.

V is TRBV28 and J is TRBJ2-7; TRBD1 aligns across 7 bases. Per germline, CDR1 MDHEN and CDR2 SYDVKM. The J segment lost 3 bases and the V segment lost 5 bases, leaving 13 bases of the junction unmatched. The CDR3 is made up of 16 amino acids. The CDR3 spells CASSTLGYGDSYEQYF. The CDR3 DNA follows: TGTGCCAGCAGTACTCTAGGCTACGGGGACAGCTACGAGCAGTACTTC.

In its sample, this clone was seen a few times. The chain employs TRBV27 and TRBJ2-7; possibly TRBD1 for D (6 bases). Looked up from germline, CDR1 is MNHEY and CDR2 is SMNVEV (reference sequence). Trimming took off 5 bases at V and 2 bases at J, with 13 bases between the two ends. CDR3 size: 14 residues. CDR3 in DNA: TGTGCCAGCAGTCTAACGACAGGTACCTACGAGCAGTACTTC. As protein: CASSLTTGTYEQYF.

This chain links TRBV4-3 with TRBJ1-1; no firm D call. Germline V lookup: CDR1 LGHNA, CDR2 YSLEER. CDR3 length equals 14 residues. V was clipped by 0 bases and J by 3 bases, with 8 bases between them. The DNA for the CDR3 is TGCGCCAGCAGCCAAGATTCTACCTACACTGAAGCTTTCTTT. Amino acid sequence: CASSQDSTYTEAFF.

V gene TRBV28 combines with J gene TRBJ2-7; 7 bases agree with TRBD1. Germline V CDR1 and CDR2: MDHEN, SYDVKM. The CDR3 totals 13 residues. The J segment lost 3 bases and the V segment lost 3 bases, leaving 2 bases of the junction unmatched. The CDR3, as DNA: TGTGCCAGCAGTTTGAGGGGGCTCTACGAGCAGTACTTC. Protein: CASSLRGLYEQYF. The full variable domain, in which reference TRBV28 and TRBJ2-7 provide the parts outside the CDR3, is DVKVTQSSRYLVKRTGEKVFLECVQDMDHENMFWYRQDPGLGLRLIYFSYDVKMKEKGDIPEGYSVSREKKERFSLILESASTNQTSMYLCASSLRGLYEQYFGPGTRLTVT.

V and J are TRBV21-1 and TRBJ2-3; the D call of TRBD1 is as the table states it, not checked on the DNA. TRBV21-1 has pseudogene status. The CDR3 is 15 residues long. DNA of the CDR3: TGTGCCAGCAGCAAACAGAAAAAAAGCACAGATACGCAGTATTTT. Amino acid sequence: CASSKQKKSTDTQYF.

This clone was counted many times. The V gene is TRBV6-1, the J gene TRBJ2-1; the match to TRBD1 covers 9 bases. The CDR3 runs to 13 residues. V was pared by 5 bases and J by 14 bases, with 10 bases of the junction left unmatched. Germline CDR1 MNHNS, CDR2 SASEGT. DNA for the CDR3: TGTGCCAGCAGTAACGAACCCGGGACAGGGAAGTTCTTC. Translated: CASSNEPGTGKFF.

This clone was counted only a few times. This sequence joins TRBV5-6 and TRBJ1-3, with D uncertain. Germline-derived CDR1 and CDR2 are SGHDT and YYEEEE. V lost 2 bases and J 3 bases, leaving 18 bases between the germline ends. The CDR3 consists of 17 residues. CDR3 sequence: CASSLGQVQRYGNTIYF. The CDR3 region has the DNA TGTGCCAGCAGCTTAGGGCAGGTCCAGCGGTATGGAAACACCATATATTTT.

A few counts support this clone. CDR3 amino acids: CASSPNSGSSYNEQFF. The CDR3 nucleotides read TGTGCCAGCAGCCCGAACAGCGGGAGCTCCTACAATGAGCAGTTCTTC. The chain joins TRBV7-9 to TRBJ2-1, with 8 bases lining up with TRBD2. Germline-derived CDR1 and CDR2 are SEHNR and FQNEAQ (reference sequence). The CDR3 has 16 amino acids. The ends lost 5 bases at V and 0 bases at J; junction bases unmatched: 6.